This section outlines one T cell receptor beta chain sequence together with its context. This CDR3 has 13 residues. In germline, CDR1 is SGHVS, CDR2 FNYEAQ. V gave up 5 bases and J gave up 2 bases, with 9 bases separating them. Treatment given: oral pan-JAK inhibitor, 5-10 mg twice daily. The entry originates in a study of CD8+ T cells in alopecia areata. Sequencing templates came from extracted RNA that was reverse transcribed into cDNA. Measured with immunoSEQ multiplex PCR; TCRdb has only the in-frame clones, and not every one. The table has 180,000 or so clones, about 53% seen once. The rearrangement uses TRBV7-6 and TRBJ1-1; weak D call: TRBD1 (5 bases). This clonotype was obtained from a human donor with alopecia areata. The material sequenced was CD8+ T cells sorted from blood, taken at week 24, from a patient treated with tofacitinib. The CDR3 sequence is CASSPGANTEAFF. In DNA, the CDR3 is TGTGCCAGCAGCCCCGGGGCCAACACTGAAGCTTTCTTT.